The clone carrying this TCR beta chain was detected only a few times. Its antigen is unknown. cDNA synthesis used the whole RNA isolate, giving expressed TCRB sequences. Method: immunoSEQ multiplex PCR; TCRdb's copy keeps in-frame clones and lacks some. The sample records around 340,000 clones, around 19% being singletons. The data derive from a study of beta chain features in type 1 diabetes. Study results and limitations: Among patients, naive, central memory and Treg TCRB repertoires appeared more similar than among healthy donors.

V gave up 4 bases and J gave up 5 bases; unmatched junction bases: 5. Germline CDR1 reads SGHNT; CDR2 reads YYREEE (reference sequence). The CDR3 totals 15 residues. This TCR derives from a woman between 18 and 29 years old in good health. Sample: naive CD4+ T cells from blood. The V call is TRBV5-4, the J call TRBJ2-5; 13 bases are shared with TRBD2. CDR3 bases: TGTGCCAGCAGCAGGACTAGCGGGAGTGAGGAGACCCAGTACTTC. Translated, it gives CASSRTSGSEETQYF.